The TCR beta chain described here comes from a study of cytomegalovirus exposure and HLA in healthy donors. For the study at large: A prior study identified 117 million unique TCR beta sequences from roughly 170 million T cells.

CDR3 size: 15 residues. Germline CDR1 reads MNHEY; CDR2 reads SVGAGI. With 3 bases removed from V and 2 bases from J, the gap between germline ends came to 13 bases. Vbeta (60) and Jbeta (13) primers were used in the PCR. Profiled with immunoSEQ multiplex PCR; TCRdb holds only in-frame clones, not every one. The data contain over 150,000 clones, less than 90% of them singletons. This TCR was recovered from a boy aged 2 to 10 in good health and CMV-seronegative. This chain links TRBV6-5 with TRBJ1-2, with D maybe TRBD1 (6 bases). Sequenced material: PBMCs. The CDR3 coding sequence is TGTGCCAGCAGTTATTATACAGGGAACAACTATGGCTACACCTTC. Its protein is CASSYYTGNNYGYTF.